The 2 T cell receptor beta chains reported below all come from one sample, sequenced in a study of Ad26.COV2.S vaccination and SARS-CoV-2 variants. Assay used: immunoSEQ multiplex PCR; TCRdb lists only in-frame clones, some missing. The sample lists 300,000 to 400,000 clones; roughly 94% were seen once. This sample comprised peripheral blood, obtained after recovery from COVID-19. The source is a human donor who had recovered from COVID-19.

The chain uses TRBV19 and TRBJ2-7; possible D gene TRBD1, 6 bases. The CDR3 is made up of 13 amino acids. V was clipped by 5 bases and J by 3 bases, with 11 bases between them. Looked up from germline, CDR1 is LNHDA and CDR2 is SQIVND (reference sequence). Here the CDR3 reads CASSPSGDYEQYF. DNA for the CDR3: TGTGCCAGTAGTCCTTCAGGGGACTACGAGCAGTACTTC.

The chain carries TRBV13 and TRBJ1-1; possibly TRBD1 for D (5 bases). The CDR3 sequence is 15 residues long. The germline V and J ends were trimmed by 6 bases and 3 bases, with 17 bases remaining between them. From germline, CDR1 is PRHDT and CDR2 FYEKMQ (reference sequence). CDR3 sequence reads: CASSMLSGEDTEAFF. The CDR3 nucleotides are TGTGCCAGCAGTATGCTATCGGGGGAGGACACTGAAGCTTTCTTT.